Sequencing of this TCR beta chain was carried out in a study of vaccination effects on CD4 cells after COVID-19. Generated by immunoSEQ multiplex PCR, the TCRdb table keeps only in-frame clones and is missing some. The sample carries 70,000 to 95,000 clones, approximately 74% recorded once. Antigen-specific CD4+ T cell clonotypes were called by their expansion after viral peptide-pool culture in ViraFEST. The culture ran for about 11 days, and then CD4+ T cells were isolated. Comments on this clone: Its antigen is currently unknown.

This CDR3 spans 15 amino acids. CDR1 is SGHRS, CDR2 YFSETQ, per germline. Unmatched junction bases numbered 8, after V lost 4 bases and J lost 5 bases. The sample here was CD4+ T cells from PBMCs cultured with HCoV-229E spike peptides, taken before COVID-19 vaccination. The gene calls are TRBV5-1 and TRBJ2-7; 11 bases line up with TRBD1. The source is a human donor who received a COVID-19 vaccine. This CDR3 is CASSRPGQGDHEQYV. The DNA of the CDR3 is TGCGCCAGCAGCCGCCCGGGACAGGGGGACCACGAGCAGTACGTC.